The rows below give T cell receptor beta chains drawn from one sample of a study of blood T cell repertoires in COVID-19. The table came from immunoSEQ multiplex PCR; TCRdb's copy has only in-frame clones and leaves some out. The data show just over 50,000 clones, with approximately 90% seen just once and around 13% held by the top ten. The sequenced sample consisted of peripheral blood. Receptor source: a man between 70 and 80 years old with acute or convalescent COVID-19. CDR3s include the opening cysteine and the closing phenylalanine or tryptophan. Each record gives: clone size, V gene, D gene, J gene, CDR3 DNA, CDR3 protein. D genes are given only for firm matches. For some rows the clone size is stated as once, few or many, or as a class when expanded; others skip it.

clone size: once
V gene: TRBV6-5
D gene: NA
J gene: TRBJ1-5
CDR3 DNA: TGTGCCAGCAGTTACTCACAGGCGAGCAATCAGCCCCAGCATTTT
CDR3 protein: CASSYSQASNQPQHF

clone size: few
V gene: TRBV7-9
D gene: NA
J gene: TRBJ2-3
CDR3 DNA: TGTGCCAGCAGCGACCTTCGTGGGAGTGGAGATACGCAGTATTTT
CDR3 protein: CASSDLRGSGDTQYF

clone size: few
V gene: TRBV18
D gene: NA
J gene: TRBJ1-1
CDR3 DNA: TGTGCCAGCTCACCGGTGGGGGGATGGAACACTGAAGCTTTCTTT
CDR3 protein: CASSPVGGWNTEAFF

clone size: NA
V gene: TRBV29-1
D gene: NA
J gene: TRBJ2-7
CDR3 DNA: TGCAGCGCTTTTACAGGGAGCTACGAGCAGTACTTC
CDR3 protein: CSAFTGSYEQYF

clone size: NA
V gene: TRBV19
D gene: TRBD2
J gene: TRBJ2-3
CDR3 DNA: TGTGCCAGTAGTACTAGCGGGGGAACAGATACGCAGTATTTT
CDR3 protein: CASSTSGGTDTQYF

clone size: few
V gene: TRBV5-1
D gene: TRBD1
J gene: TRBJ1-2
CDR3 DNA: TGCGCCAGCAGCCCGGATGGACAGGGAGGTCCCTATGGCTACACCTTC
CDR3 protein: CASSPDGQGGPYGYTF

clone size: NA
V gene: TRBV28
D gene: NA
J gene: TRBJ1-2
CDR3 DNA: TGTGCCAGCAGTTTATCGGGGCAGGGGCAAGGTGGCTACACCTTC
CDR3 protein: CASSLSGQGQGGYTF

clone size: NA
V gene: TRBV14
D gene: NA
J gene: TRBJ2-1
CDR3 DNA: TGTGCCAGCAGCCAAGTAGGGGCTCCTTGGACAAATGAGCAGTTCTTC
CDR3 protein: CASSQVGAPWTNEQFF

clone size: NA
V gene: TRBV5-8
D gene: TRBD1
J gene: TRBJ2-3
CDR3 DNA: TGTGCCAGCAGCTTTACAGGGGCCGGGTGGGATACGCAGTATTTT
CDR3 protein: CASSFTGAGWDTQYF

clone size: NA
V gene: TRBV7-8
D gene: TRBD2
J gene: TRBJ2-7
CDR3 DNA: TGTGCCAGCAGCTTAGGGTGGACTAGCGGGTCCTCCTACGAGCAGTACTTC
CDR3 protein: CASSLGWTSGSSYEQYF

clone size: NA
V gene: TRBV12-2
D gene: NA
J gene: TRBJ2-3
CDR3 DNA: TGTGCAAGTCGCTACCTTGGTTTGGATTGTCCGGGACTAGCGGGAGGATGCACAGATACGCAGTATTTT
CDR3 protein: CASRYLGLDCPGLAGGCTDTQYF

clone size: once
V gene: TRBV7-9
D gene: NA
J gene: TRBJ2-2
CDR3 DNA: TGTGCCAGCAGCTTAGCGCAGCAACGAGGCGGGGAGCTGTTTTTT
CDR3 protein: CASSLAQQRGGELFF

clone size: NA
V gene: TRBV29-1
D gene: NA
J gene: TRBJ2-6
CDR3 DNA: TGCAGCGGGAGGGTCTCTGGGGCCAACGTCCTGACTTTC
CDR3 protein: CSGRVSGANVLTF

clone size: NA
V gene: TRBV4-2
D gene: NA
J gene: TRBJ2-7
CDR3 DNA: TGTGCCAGCAGCCAAGAGGGAGTCGCGGGAAGGAACGAGCAGTACTTC
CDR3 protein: CASSQEGVAGRNEQYF

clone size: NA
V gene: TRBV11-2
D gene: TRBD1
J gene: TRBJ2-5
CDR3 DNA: TGTGCCAGCAGCTTTATGGGACAGACGGAGACCCAGTACTTC
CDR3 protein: CASSFMGQTETQYF

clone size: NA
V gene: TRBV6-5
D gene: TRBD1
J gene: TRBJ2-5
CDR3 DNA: TGTGCCAGCAGGGACAGGGGTGTAAAGGAGGAGACCCAGTACTTC
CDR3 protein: CASRDRGVKEETQYF

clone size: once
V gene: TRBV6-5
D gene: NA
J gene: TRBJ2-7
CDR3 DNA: TGTGCTAGCTCTGAGGCCCGTGGCTACGAGCAGTACTTC
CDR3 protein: CASSEARGYEQYF

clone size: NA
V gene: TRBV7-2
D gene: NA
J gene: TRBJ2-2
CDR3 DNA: TGTGCCAGCAGCTTGATCGGACTAACTTTGAACACCGGGGAGCTGTTTTTT
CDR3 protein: CASSLIGLTLNTGELFF

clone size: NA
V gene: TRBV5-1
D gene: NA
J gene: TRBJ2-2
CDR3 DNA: TGCGCCAGCAGCCTCCAGGCACCTTACACCGGGGAGCTGTTTTTT
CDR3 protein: CASSLQAPYTGELFF

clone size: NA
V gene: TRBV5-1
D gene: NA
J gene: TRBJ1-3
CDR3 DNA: TGCGCCAGCAGCTTGGTGCCGGGATCATCGGACACCATATATTTT
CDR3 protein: CASSLVPGSSDTIYF

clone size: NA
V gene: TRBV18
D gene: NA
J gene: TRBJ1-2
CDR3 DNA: TGTGCCAGCTCACCACCAGGCGGGGATCACTATGGCTACACCTTC
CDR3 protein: CASSPPGGDHYGYTF

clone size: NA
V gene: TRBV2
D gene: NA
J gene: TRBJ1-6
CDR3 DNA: TGTGCCAGCACCTTGCGGGATAATTCACCCCTCCACTTT
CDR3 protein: CASTLRDNSPLHF

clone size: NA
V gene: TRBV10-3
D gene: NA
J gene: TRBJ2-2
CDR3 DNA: TGTGCCAGCGTAGCCGACGCGTTAAACACCGGGGAGCTGTTTTTT
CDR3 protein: CASVADALNTGELFF

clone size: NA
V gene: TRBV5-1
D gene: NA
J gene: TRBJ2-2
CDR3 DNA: TGCGCCAGCAGCTTATGGTCGGGGGCCGGGGAGCTGTTTTTT
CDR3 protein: CASSLWSGAGELFF

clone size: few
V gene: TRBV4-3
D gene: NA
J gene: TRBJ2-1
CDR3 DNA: TGCGCCAGCAGCCCATCTCGGGTTCGTTCCGATGAGCAGTTCTTC
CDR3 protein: CASSPSRVRSDEQFF

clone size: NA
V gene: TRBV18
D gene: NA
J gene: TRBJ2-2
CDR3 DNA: TGTGCCAGCTCACCAGACGCAGGGGCGGACACCGGGGAGCTGTTTTTT
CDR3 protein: CASSPDAGADTGELFF

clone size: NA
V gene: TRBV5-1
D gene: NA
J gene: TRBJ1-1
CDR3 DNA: TGCGCCAGCAGCTTGGGACAGACAATGAACACTGAAGCTTTCTTT
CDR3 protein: CASSLGQTMNTEAFF

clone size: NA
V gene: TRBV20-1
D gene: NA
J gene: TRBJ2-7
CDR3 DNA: TGCAGTGCTAGGCAGGGTAACGAGCAGTACTTC
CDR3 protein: CSARQGNEQYF

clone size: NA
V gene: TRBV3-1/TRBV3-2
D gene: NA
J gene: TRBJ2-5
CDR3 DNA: TGTGCCAGCAGGCCAAGAGTCGAATTCCAAGAGACCCAGTACTTC
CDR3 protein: CASRPRVEFQETQYF

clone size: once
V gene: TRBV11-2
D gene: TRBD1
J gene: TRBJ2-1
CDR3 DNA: TGTGCCAGCAGCTGGAACAGGGGTGACAATGAGCAGTTCTTC
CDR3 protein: CASSWNRGDNEQFF

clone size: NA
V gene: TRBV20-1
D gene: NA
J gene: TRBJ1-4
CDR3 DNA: TGCAGTGCTAGTGAGTGGCGCGGTGAAAAACTGTTTTTT
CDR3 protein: CSASEWRGEKLFF

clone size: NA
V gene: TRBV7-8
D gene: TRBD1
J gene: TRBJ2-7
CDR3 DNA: TGTGCCAGCAGCACGCAGGGGGTCGGATACGAGCAGTACTTC
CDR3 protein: CASSTQGVGYEQYF

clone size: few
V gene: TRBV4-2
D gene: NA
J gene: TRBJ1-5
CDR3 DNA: TGTGCCAGCAGCCAAGGTTTCAGGGCGGGACAGCCCCAGCATTTT
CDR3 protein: CASSQGFRAGQPQHF

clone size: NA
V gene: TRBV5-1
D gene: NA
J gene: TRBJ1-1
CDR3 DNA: TGCGCCAGCAGCCCTTCAGACAGGAACACTGAAGCTTTCTTT
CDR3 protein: CASSPSDRNTEAFF

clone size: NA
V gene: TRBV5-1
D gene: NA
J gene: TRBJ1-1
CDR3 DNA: TGCGCCAGCAGCCCAGGACACTCGAACACTGAAGCTTTCTTT
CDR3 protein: CASSPGHSNTEAFF

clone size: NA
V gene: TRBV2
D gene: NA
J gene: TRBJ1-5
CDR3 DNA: TGTGCCAGCAGTGCTCTCTCCAGCAATCAGCCCCAGCATTTT
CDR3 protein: CASSALSSNQPQHF

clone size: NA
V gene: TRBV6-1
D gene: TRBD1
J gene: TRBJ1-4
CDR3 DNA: TGTGCCAGCAGTGATCCGGGACAGGGGCGTAAAAATGAAAAACTGTTTTTT
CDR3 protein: CASSDPGQGRKNEKLFF

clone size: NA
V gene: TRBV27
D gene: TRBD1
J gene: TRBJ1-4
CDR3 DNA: TGTGCCAGCAGTCCATCAAGGGGGCGGGGTGAAAAACTGTTTTTT
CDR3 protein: CASSPSRGRGEKLFF

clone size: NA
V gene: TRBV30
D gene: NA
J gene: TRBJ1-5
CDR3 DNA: TGTGCCTGGAGTTTGTGGGGGGGTGGCAATCAGCCCCAGCATTTT
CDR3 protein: CAWSLWGGGNQPQHF

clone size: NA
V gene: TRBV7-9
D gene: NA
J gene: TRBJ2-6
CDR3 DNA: TGTGCCAGCAGTCTTCTCAGGGTGGCAGGGGCCAACGTCCTGACTTTC
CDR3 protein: CASSLLRVAGANVLTF

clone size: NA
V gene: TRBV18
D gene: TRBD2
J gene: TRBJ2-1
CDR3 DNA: TGTGCCAGCTCACCGGGGACTAGCGGGAGAAATGAGCAGTTCTTC
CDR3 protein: CASSPGTSGRNEQFF

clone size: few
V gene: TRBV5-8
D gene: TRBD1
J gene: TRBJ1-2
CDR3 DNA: TGTGCCAGCAGCTTGGACGGGACAGGTCTGGACTACACCTTC
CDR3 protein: CASSLDGTGLDYTF

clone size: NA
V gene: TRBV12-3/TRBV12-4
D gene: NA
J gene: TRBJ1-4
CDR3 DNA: TGTGCCAGCAGTTTGCGGTCCGAAGAAAAACTGTTTTTT
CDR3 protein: CASSLRSEEKLFF

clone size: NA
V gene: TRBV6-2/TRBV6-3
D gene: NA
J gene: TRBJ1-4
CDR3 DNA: TGTGCCAGCAGTCGACACAGTGAGGAAAAACTGTTTTTT
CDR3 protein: CASSRHSEEKLFF

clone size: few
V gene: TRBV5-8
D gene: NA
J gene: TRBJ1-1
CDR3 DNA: TGTGCCAGCAGCCCTGGCTGGCCGATGAAGAACACTGAAGCTTTCTTT
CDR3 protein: CASSPGWPMKNTEAFF

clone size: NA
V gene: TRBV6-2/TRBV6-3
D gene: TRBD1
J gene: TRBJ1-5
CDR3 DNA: TGTGCCAGCAGTTACGCAGCAGGGGGTAACAATCAGCCCCAGCATTTT
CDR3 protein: CASSYAAGGNNQPQHF

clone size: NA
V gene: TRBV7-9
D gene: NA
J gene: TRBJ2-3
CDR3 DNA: TGTGCCAGCAGCTTAGGAGGAACAGATACGCAGTATTTT
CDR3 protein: CASSLGGTDTQYF

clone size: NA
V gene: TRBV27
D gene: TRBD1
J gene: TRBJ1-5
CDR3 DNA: TGTGCCAGCAGTTCCAGACAGGGGAGTACTCAGCCCCAGCATTTT
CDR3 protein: CASSSRQGSTQPQHF

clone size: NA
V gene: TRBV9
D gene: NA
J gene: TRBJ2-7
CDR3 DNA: TGTGCCAGCAGCATCAGAACGGGGGACGAGCAGTACTTC
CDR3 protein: CASSIRTGDEQYF

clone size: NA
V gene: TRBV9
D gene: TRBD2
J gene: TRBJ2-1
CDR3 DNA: TGTGCCAGCAGCGTCTCCCTAGCGGCCCACAATGAGCAGTTCTTC
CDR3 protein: CASSVSLAAHNEQFF

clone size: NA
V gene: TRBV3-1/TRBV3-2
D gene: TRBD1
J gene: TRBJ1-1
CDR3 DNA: TGTGCCAGCAGCCAAGGGACAGGCGGAAAGACTGAAGCTTTCTTT
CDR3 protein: CASSQGTGGKTEAFF

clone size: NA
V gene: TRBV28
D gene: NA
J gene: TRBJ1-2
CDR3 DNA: TGTGCCAGCAGTTTGGCGGATTTCTATGGCTACACCTTC
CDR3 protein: CASSLADFYGYTF

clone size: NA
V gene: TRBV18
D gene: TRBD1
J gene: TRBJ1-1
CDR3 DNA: TGTGCCAGCTCACCCATCACTATGACAGGGTCAAAAAGGAACACTGAAGCTTTCTTT
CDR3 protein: CASSPITMTGSKRNTEAFF